The next 20 T cell receptor beta chains were all read from a single sample in a study of T cell responses to AZD1222 COVID-19 vaccine. Clones were sequenced by immunoSEQ multiplex PCR, and TCRdb holds only the in-frame ones, with some missing. The sample contains some 170,000 clones, roughly 89% of which appear only once. Sequenced material: peripheral blood, taken on day 0 of AZD1222 vaccination. All receptors come from an adult in good health.

This clone was observed a handful of times. The chain is built from TRBV11-3 and TRBJ1-3; unclear D gene. CDR1 and CDR2 from the germline V gene are SGHNT and YENEEA. V was clipped by 8 bases and J by 4 bases, with 6 bases between them. The CDR3 covers 11 residues. CDR3 loop: CASWRGNTIYF. In DNA, the CDR3 is TGTGCCAGCTGGCGGGGAAACACCATATATTTT.

This chain uses TRBV19 with TRBJ2-4; D may be TRBD1 (5 bases). V was shortened by 6 bases and J by 3 bases, with 18 bases between the two germline ends. Germline-derived CDR1 and CDR2 are LNHDA and SQIVND (reference sequence). The CDR3 contains 16 residues. The DNA of the CDR3 is TGTGCCAGTAGACAGGACGCCCTTATGGGCAAAAACATTCAGTACTTC. The encoded protein is CASRQDALMGKNIQYF.

The V call is TRBV24-1, the J call TRBJ1-2; no clear D gene. Germline V lookup: CDR1 KGHDR, CDR2 SFDVKD. This CDR3 is 14 amino acids long. V gave up 1 base and J gave up 4 bases, with 9 bases separating them. The CDR3 DNA is TGTGCCACCAGTGATTTTAACCGGGCCTATGGCTACACCTTC. Its protein is CATSDFNRAYGYTF.

J is TRBJ2-7 and V is TRBV4-3; 7 nucleotides match TRBD2. From germline, CDR1 is LGHNA and CDR2 YSLEER. Trimming took 3 bases from V and 3 from J; bases not matched to a gene: 8. The CDR3 is 15 residues long. The DNA of the CDR3 is TGCGCCAGCAGCCAGGGTTTAGCGGGTAACTACGAGCAGTACTTC. Amino acid sequence: CASSQGLAGNYEQYF.

The chain uses TRBV6-2 or TRBV6-3 and TRBJ2-7; D is unclear. V lost 5 bases and J lost 3, with 14 bases in between. The CDR3 sequence is 14 residues long. Germline loops: CDR1 MNHEY, CDR2 SVGEGT. The CDR3 loop is CASSRIWTNYEQYF. The CDR3 DNA follows: TGTGCCAGCAGTCGAATTTGGACCAACTACGAGCAGTACTTC.

This chain links TRBV5-1 with TRBJ2-1; the match to TRBD1 covers 7 bases. This CDR3 is 14 amino acids long. In germline, CDR1 is SGHRS, CDR2 YFSETQ. Losses at the gene ends were 3 bases for V and 7 bases for J; bases not matched to a gene: 7. CDR3 DNA sequence: TGCGCCAGCAGCTCCGGGACAGTGATTAATGAGCAGTTCTTC. Its protein is CASSSGTVINEQFF.

The rearrangement joins TRBV28 to TRBJ2-1; unclear D gene. This CDR3 contains 14 residues. Per the germline V gene, CDR1 is MDHEN and CDR2 is SYDVKM. Deletions cut 5 bases from V and 3 bases from J, with 11 bases between. CDR3 DNA: TGTGCCAGCAGTCCGGATAGACTCTACAATGAGCAGTTCTTC. Its protein is CASSPDRLYNEQFF. The full variable domain, completed using reference TRBV28 and TRBJ2-1, is DVKVTQSSRYLVKRTGEKVFLECVQDMDHENMFWYRQDPGLGLRLIYFSYDVKMKEKGDIPEGYSVSREKKERFSLILESASTNQTSMYLCASSPDRLYNEQFFGPGTRLTVL.

The rearrangement uses TRBV28 and TRBJ2-7, with 9 bases lining up with TRBD2. The germline V gene encodes CDR1 MDHEN and CDR2 SYDVKM. Trimming took 5 bases from V and 3 from J; bases not matched to a gene: 2. The CDR3 consists of 13 residues. The CDR3 loop is CASSSSGSYEQYF. The CDR3, as DNA: TGTGCCAGCAGTAGTAGCGGGAGCTACGAGCAGTACTTC. The full variable domain, completed using reference TRBV28 and TRBJ2-7, is DVKVTQSSRYLVKRTGEKVFLECVQDMDHENMFWYRQDPGLGLRLIYFSYDVKMKEKGDIPEGYSVSREKKERFSLILESASTNQTSMYLCASSSSGSYEQYFGPGTRLTVT.

J is TRBJ2-1 and V is TRBV5-1; perhaps D is TRBD1 or TRBD2 (7 bases each). V was pared by 4 bases and J by 12 bases, with 38 bases between. Germline V gives CDR1 SGHRS, CDR2 YFSETQ. CDR3 length: 20 amino acids. The DNA of the CDR3 is TGCGCCAGCAGCCTCGGGACAGTTGTTACGGCTAGCGGAATCGAAAGGGGGCAGTTCTTC. Its translation: CASSLGTVVTASGIERGQFF.

The chain uses TRBV2 and TRBJ1-5; D remains unclear. Germline V gene data show CDR1 as SNHLY and CDR2 as FYNNEI. The germline V and J ends were trimmed by 3 bases and 2 bases, with 14 bases remaining between them. The length of the CDR3 is 16 residues. As DNA, the CDR3 is TGTGCCAGCAGTGATTTATTCCAGAGGGGCAATCAGCCCCAGCATTTT. It encodes CASSDLFQRGNQPQHF.

This rearrangement joins TRBV6-5 to TRBJ1-6; the match to TRBD1 covers 7 bases. CDR3 length: 14 residues. CDR1 and CDR2 (germline): MNHEY, SVGAGI. Trimming cost V 4 bases and J 7 bases; bases outside gene matches: 4. The CDR3 loop reads CASSSGTENSPLHF. CDR3 sequence (DNA): TGTGCCAGCAGTTCCGGGACAGAGAATTCACCCCTCCACTTT.

The chain uses TRBV7-6 and TRBJ2-2, with D unclear. V was trimmed by 3 bases and J by 7 bases, leaving 9 bases between them. Germline V gene lookup returns CDR1 SGHVS and CDR2 FNYEAQ. The CDR3 spans 13 residues. The CDR3 coding sequence is TGTGCCAGCAGCTTTGCGTCTGGCGGGGAGCTGTTTTTT. This codes for CASSFASGGELFF.

The chain has TRBV6-1 and TRBJ1-6; TRBD1 matches at 7 bases. The CDR3 has 16 residues. CDR1 and CDR2 from the germline V gene are MNHNS and SASEGT. V lost 4 bases and J lost 7; bases outside the gene matches: 10. CDR3 amino acids: CASSGGRGGGNSPLHF. CDR3 nucleotide sequence: TGTGCCAGCAGTGGGGGTCGCGGAGGGGGCAATTCACCCCTCCACTTT.

The rearrangement links TRBV16 to TRBJ1-5; D is ambiguous. V lost 4 bases and J 7 bases, leaving 11 bases between the germline ends. CDR1 KGHSY and CDR2 FQNENV come from the germline V gene. The CDR3 has 13 residues. The CDR3 reads CASSRTTRQPQHF. In DNA, the CDR3 is TGTGCCAGCAGCCGAACGACCCGACAGCCCCAGCATTTT.

The rearrangement uses TRBV4-3 and TRBJ1-2; 7 nucleotides line up with TRBD1. Germline V gene sequence: CDR1 LGHNA, CDR2 YSLEER. J gave up 5 bases and V 3 bases, and 6 bases lay outside the gene matches. This CDR3 contains 14 residues. The CDR3 nucleotides read TGCGCCAGCAGCCAGACAGAGACAGGGTATGGCTACACCTTC. Translated, it gives CASSQTETGYGYTF.

The chain employs TRBV7-9 and TRBJ2-5; 7 bases line up with TRBD1. CDR3 length equals 14 residues. With 3 bases clipped from V and 2 bases from J, the junction kept 3 bases outside the gene matches. In germline, CDR1 is SEHNR, CDR2 FQNEAQ (reference sequence). In DNA form, the CDR3 reads TGTGCCAGCAGCTTGGGGACAGCTCAAGAGACCCAGTACTTC. Protein: CASSLGTAQETQYF.

J is TRBJ2-7 and V is TRBV6-5, with 7 bases fitting TRBD1. V gave up 7 bases and J gave up 3 bases; unmatched junction bases: 9. The CDR3 consists of 14 residues. In germline, CDR1 is MNHEY, CDR2 SVGAGI. CDR3 DNA sequence: TGTGCCAGCAAAAAAAAGGGACAGAACTACGAGCAGTACGTC. This codes for CASKKKGQNYEQYV.

The V call is TRBV7-3, the J call TRBJ2-2; D possibly corresponds to TRBD2 (6 bases). Trimming removed 5 bases at V and 0 bases at J, with 7 bases between. Per germline, CDR1 SGHTA and CDR2 FQGTGA. The CDR3 sequence is 14 residues long. CDR3 sequence (DNA): TGTGCCAGCAGCCGGGGGACGAACACCGGGGAGCTGTTTTTT. Translated: CASSRGTNTGELFF.

The chain uses TRBV6-5 and TRBJ1-5, with 8 bases aligning to TRBD1. The length of the CDR3 is 15 residues. Per germline, CDR1 MNHEY and CDR2 SVGAGI. V shed 6 bases, J shed 2 bases, and the junction held 6 bases outside the gene matches. CDR3 in DNA: TGTGCCAGCAGGCGACAGGGGCCAGGCAATCAGCCCCAGCATTTT. This sequence encodes CASRRQGPGNQPQHF.

The chain couples TRBV5-1 to TRBJ2-5, with a weak D call TRBD2 (7 bases). The CDR3 covers 15 residues. Germline V lookup: CDR1 SGHRS, CDR2 YFSETQ. V dropped 2 bases and J dropped 3 bases, with 14 bases sitting between them. As DNA, the CDR3 is TGCGCCAGCAGCTTCGGGGGGCCACCGGAAGAGACCCAGTACTTC. Residues: CASSFGGPPEETQYF. Using reference TRBV5-1 and TRBJ2-5 for the parts outside the CDR3, the full variable domain is KAGVTQTPRYLIKTRGQQVTLSCSPISGHRSVSWYQQTPGQGLQFLFEYFSETQRNKGNFPGRFSGRQFSNSRSEMNVSTLELGDSALYLCASSFGGPPEETQYFGPGTRLLVL.